What follows are 18 T cell receptor beta chains derived from one specimen sequenced in a study of blood T cells in healthy people across ages. Together with a sample-barcoded 5' primer, a J-beta primer mix was included in a second PCR lasting about 6 to 12 cycles. TCRdb reprocessed the 5' RACE reads with MiXCR, giving one entry per CDR3 protein. The sample consists of over 1,300,000 distinct CDR3 sequences, 59% of them appearing once. The specimen sequenced was blood. Receptor source: a man aged 18 to 29 in good health.

The V call is TRBV3-1, the J call TRBJ2-4, with a weak D call TRBD1 (6 bases). This CDR3 is built from 15 residues. V lost 4 bases, J lost 8 bases, and 18 bases lay in between. CDR1 is LGHDT and CDR2 is YNNKEL in the germline V gene (reference sequence). CDR3 in amino acids: CASSRAGRGQDIQYF. The CDR3, as DNA: TGTGCCAGCAGCCGAGCCGGCAGGGGTCAAGACATTCAGTACTTC. The complete variable domain, with remaining parts taken from reference TRBV3-1 and TRBJ2-4, reads DTAVSQTPKYLVTQMGNDKSIKCEQNLGHDTMYWYKQDSKKFLKIMFSYNNKELIINETVPNRFSPKSPDKAHLNLHINSLELGDSAVYFCASSRAGRGQDIQYFGAGTRLSVL.

The table lists this clonotype with a few counts. The chain employs TRBV20-1 and TRBJ1-2; D uncertain. Germline V CDR1 and CDR2: DFQATT, SNEGSKA (reference sequence). The CDR3 runs to 11 residues. Between the trimmed V and J ends, which lost 3 bases and 10 bases, there was a span of 12 bases. The chain's CDR3 is CSARRSRDYTF. The CDR3 DNA reads as TGCAGTGCTAGGAGAAGTCGGGACTACACCTTC.

The chain joins TRBV4-2 to TRBJ2-7, with TRBD1 matching over 7 bases. Germline V gene data show CDR1 as LGHNA and CDR2 as YNFKEQ. The ends lost 2 bases at V and 4 bases at J; junction bases unmatched: 11. This CDR3 has 16 amino acids. The CDR3 DNA is TGTGCCAGCAGCCAACCAGGGGGACAGTTTAAATACGAGCAGTACTTC. Protein: CASSQPGGQFKYEQYF.

The chain joins TRBV10-3 to TRBJ2-5; TRBD1 matches at 7 bases. With V trimmed by 2 bases and J by 4 bases, 7 bases remained unmatched. The CDR3 has 15 residues. Looked up from germline, CDR1 is ENHRY and CDR2 is SYGVKD. CDR3 amino acids: CAISETDYRGETQYF. The CDR3 bases are TGTGCCATCAGTGAGACAGACTACAGGGGAGAGACCCAGTACTTC.

The chain has TRBV5-1 and TRBJ2-3; D is undetermined. This CDR3 spans 16 amino acids. CDR1 and CDR2 from the germline V gene are SGHRS and YFSETQ. Trimming took 4 bases from V and 0 from J, leaving 15 bases between them. CDR3 loop: CASSNENPTSTDTQYF. In nucleotides, the CDR3 is TGCGCCAGCAGCAACGAGAATCCAACTAGCACAGATACGCAGTATTTT.

The chain is built from TRBV11-2 and TRBJ2-1; TRBD1 aligns across 7 bases. Germline assignment: CDR1 SGHAT and CDR2 FQNNGV. Losses at the gene ends were 5 bases for V and 0 bases for J; bases not matched to a gene: 16. The CDR3 length is 19 residues. CDR3 sequence: CASSPDGLGGQSSYNEQFF. In DNA form, the CDR3 reads TGTGCCAGCAGCCCCGACGGGTTAGGGGGCCAGAGCTCCTACAATGAGCAGTTCTTC.

The chain employs TRBV9 and TRBJ2-1, with 9 bases matching TRBD2. Trimming removed 0 bases from V and 9 bases from J; junction bases left unmatched: 7. Germline values: CDR1 SGDLS, CDR2 YYNGEE. CDR3 size: 15 residues. The CDR3 nucleotides read TGTGCCAGCAGCGTAGTGGCTAGCGGGAAGAGTGAGCAGTTCTTC. This sequence encodes CASSVVASGKSEQFF.

The chain combines TRBV7-2 with TRBJ1-6; 8 bases align to TRBD1. The CDR3 runs to 15 residues. The V gene's germline CDR1 is SGHTA and CDR2 FQGNSA. J gave up 7 bases and V 0 bases, and 2 bases lay outside the gene matches. CDR3 coding DNA: TGTGCCAGCAGCTTAGCGGGACAGGAGAATTCACCCCTCCACTTT. Translation gives CASSLAGQENSPLHF.

In regard to this clonotype: A junction end diverges from the germline sequence, so it may reflect a read error. The V call is TRBV5-1, the J call TRBJ1-1, with 9 bases fitting TRBD1. This CDR3 is 17 amino acids long. Germline V gene data show CDR1 as SGHRS and CDR2 as YFSETQ. In DNA, the CDR3 is TGCGCCAGCAGCTCCGGACAGGGGACAGTACTGAACACTGAAGCTTTCTTC. It specifies CASSSGQGTVLNTEAFF.

The V and J genes are TRBV12-3 or TRBV12-4 and TRBJ2-2; possibly TRBD1 for D (6 bases). The CDR3 spans 15 residues. Trimming took off 4 bases at V and 1 base at J, with 10 bases between the two ends. The DNA of the CDR3 is TGTGCCAGCAGTTACCGGGACATGAACACCGGGGAGCTGTTTTTT. Translation: CASSYRDMNTGELFF.

The chain links TRBV5-1 to TRBJ2-4; D is perhaps TRBD1 or TRBD2 (5 bases each). Germline V gives CDR1 SGHRS, CDR2 YFSETQ. Between the trimmed V and J ends, which lost 8 bases and 8 bases, there was a span of 17 bases. This CDR3 has 13 residues. The CDR3 DNA is TGCGCCAGTTCCGTGGGGGTAGGGGACATTCAGTACTTC. Translated, it gives CASSVGVGDIQYF.

This rearrangement joins TRBV6-5 to TRBJ2-7; D remains unclear. This CDR3 region has 11 residues. In germline, CDR1 is MNHEY, CDR2 SVGAGI. Trimming removed 6 bases from V and 4 bases from J, with 7 bases in between. CDR3 sequence reads: CASRRKYEQYF. Here the CDR3 DNA reads TGTGCCAGCAGGAGAAAATACGAGCAGTACTTC.

In this sample, this clonotype turned up a few times. The CDR3 spells CASTQSYPGDPANYGYTF. CDR3 coding DNA: TGTGCCAGCACCCAATCATACCCAGGGGACCCAGCTAACTATGGCTACACCTTC. The genes are TRBV27 and TRBJ1-2; TRBD1 might be the D (6 bases). Trimming stripped 7 bases from V and 0 bases from J, with 24 bases between. CDR1 MNHEY and CDR2 SMNVEV come from the germline V gene (reference sequence). This CDR3 is built from 18 residues.

The chain couples TRBV11-2 to TRBJ1-4, with D maybe TRBD1 (5 bases). CDR1 SGHAT and CDR2 FQNNGV come from the germline V gene. This CDR3 has 15 residues. Trimming shortened V by 5 bases and J by 5 bases, and 15 bases separated the two germline ends. CDR3 bases: TGTGCCAGCAGCATGTGGGGGACCGCAAATGAAAAACTGTTTTTT. Amino acid sequence: CASSMWGTANEKLFF.

This clonotype occurred a few times. The chain couples TRBV6-4 to TRBJ2-1, with D unresolved. Germline V gene sequence: CDR1 MRHNA, CDR2 SNTAGT. Trimming took 5 bases from V and 5 from J, leaving 16 bases between them. The CDR3 is 15 amino acids. CDR3 residues: CASSRSQVTDNEQFF. DNA of the CDR3: TGTGCCAGCAGTAGGTCCCAGGTAACCGACAATGAGCAGTTCTTC.

The chain combines TRBV5-1 with TRBJ2-7; 8 bases map to TRBD1. The CDR3 has 15 amino acids. CDR1 and CDR2 (germline): SGHRS, YFSETQ. The V segment lost 2 bases and the J segment 2 bases; nucleotides outside the gene matches: 6. The CDR3 loop reads CASSLRHRGTYEQYF. The CDR3 region has the DNA TGCGCCAGCAGCTTACGGCACAGGGGGACCTACGAGCAGTACTTC.

This clonotype showed up just a few times. V is TRBV27 and J is TRBJ2-7; D might be TRBD1 (6 bases). The CDR3 is 15 residues long. V was trimmed by 4 bases and J by 2 bases, leaving 15 bases between them. Per germline, CDR1 MNHEY and CDR2 SMNVEV (reference sequence). Here the CDR3 DNA reads TGTGCCAGCAGTTGGGGAACTTCAGGGGCCTACGAGCAGTACTTC. This codes for CASSWGTSGAYEQYF.

The J gene is TRBJ2-7, the V gene TRBV7-2, with 9 bases matching TRBD1. Germline CDR1 SGHTA, CDR2 FQGNSA. The CDR3 totals 14 residues. The V gene end was trimmed by 6 bases and the J gene end by 4 bases; junction bases not matched to a gene: 7. The CDR3 sequence is CASSLTGGTYEQYF. The CDR3 nucleotides are TGTGCCAGCAGTCTAACAGGGGGCACGTACGAGCAGTACTTC.